Each of the 19 T cell receptor beta chains below was sequenced from the same sample in a study of cytomegalovirus exposure and HLA in healthy donors. TCRdb's copy holds only in-frame clones and misses some; the assay was immunoSEQ multiplex PCR. The sample lists around 180,000 clones; about 83% were seen once. The sequencing input was PBMCs. These receptors all come from a woman aged 18-29 years in good health and CMV-seronegative.

The rearrangement links TRBV4-1 to TRBJ1-3, with TRBD1 matching over 7 bases. The CDR3 runs to 17 residues. With V trimmed by 2 bases and J by 4 bases, 11 bases remained unmatched. The germline V gene encodes CDR1 MGHRA and CDR2 YSYEKL. The CDR3 spells CASSQTSRGTEGNTIYF. CDR3 in DNA: TGCGCCAGCAGCCAAACATCACGAGGGACAGAGGGAAACACCATATATTTT.

This clone came up once. This chain connects TRBV5-1 to TRBJ2-2; 10 positions match TRBD2. Losses at the gene ends were 4 bases for V and 1 base for J; bases not matched to a gene: 4. Germline V gives CDR1 SGHRS, CDR2 YFSETQ. This CDR3 has 16 amino acids. The DNA for the CDR3 is TGCGCCAGCAGCGAATTAGCGGGAGGGAACACCGGGGAGCTGTTTTTT. Translating gives CASSELAGGNTGELFF.

A single count supports this clone. The rearrangement links TRBV2 to TRBJ2-1; 8 bases fit TRBD2. Germline CDR1 SNHLY, CDR2 FYNNEI. V shed 7 bases, J shed 12 bases, and the junction held 8 bases outside the gene matches. The CDR3 spans 12 residues. CDR3 residues: CASMLERGTQFF. The CDR3 DNA sequence: TGTGCCAGCATGTTGGAGCGGGGGACGCAGTTCTTC.

This clone was counted once. The V and J genes are TRBV7-2 and TRBJ2-3; TRBD2 agrees at 13 bases. The CDR3 contains 15 residues. J lost 4 bases, V lost 4 bases, and 2 bases had no gene match. From germline, CDR1 is SGHTA and CDR2 FQGNSA. CDR3 residues: CASSWTSGSPDTQYF. The CDR3 coding sequence is TGTGCCAGCAGCTGGACTAGCGGGAGCCCAGATACGCAGTATTTT.

The V call is TRBV28, the J call TRBJ2-7, with 10 bases identical to TRBD2. Germline trimming cut 7 bases from V and 5 bases from J; bases unmatched to any gene: 11. CDR1 is MDHEN, CDR2 SYDVKM, per germline. CDR3 size: 15 residues. Written as DNA, the CDR3 is TGTGCCAGCACTAGCCCGCCTAGCGGGAGCCACGAGCAGTACTTC. It translates to CASTSPPSGSHEQYF.

This chain uses TRBV6-5 with TRBJ1-2; 10 bases are a match to TRBD1. Germline loops: CDR1 MNHEY, CDR2 SVGAGI. CDR3 size: 15 residues. Losses at the gene ends were 4 bases for V and 2 bases for J; bases not matched to a gene: 4. The CDR3 nucleotides are TGTGCCAGCAGTTTACCGGGACAGGGGAACTATGGCTACACCTTC. It specifies CASSLPGQGNYGYTF.

The V call is TRBV13, the J call TRBJ1-2; TRBD1 might be the D (6 bases). The CDR3 contains 16 residues. V was clipped by 5 bases and J by 2 bases, with 18 bases between them. Germline V CDR1 and CDR2: PRHDT, FYEKMQ (reference sequence). In nucleotides, the CDR3 is TGTGCCAGCAGCGGACCCGGGACACAAACAAACTATGGCTACACCTTC. It encodes CASSGPGTQTNYGYTF.

This chain joins TRBV19 and TRBJ1-5; D unresolved. CDR1 and CDR2 (germline): LNHDA, SQIVND (reference sequence). Trimming removed 4 bases at V and 4 bases at J, with 11 bases between. This CDR3 is 14 amino acids long. The CDR3, as DNA: TGTGCCAGTAGTAGGAGGGCGGATAATCAGCCCCAGCATTTT. Translating it yields CASSRRADNQPQHF.

V usage is TRBV4-1 and J usage is TRBJ2-7; TRBD1 might be the D (6 bases). The CDR3 spans 17 residues. Trimming shortened V by 0 bases and J by 5 bases, and 20 bases separated the two germline ends. Germline CDR1 and CDR2: MGHRA and YSYEKL. The CDR3 region is CASSQESTGLFPHEQYF. The CDR3 DNA sequence: TGCGCCAGCAGCCAAGAATCCACAGGGTTATTTCCCCACGAGCAGTACTTC.

V and J are TRBV6-4 and TRBJ1-2, with 9 bases matching TRBD1. CDR1 and CDR2 from the germline V gene are MRHNA and SNTAGT. CDR3 length: 13 amino acids. Trimming at V came to 7 bases and at J to 8 bases, leaving 8 bases not matched to a gene. The CDR3 sequence: CASKDRGIGGYTF. CDR3 coding DNA: TGTGCCAGCAAGGACAGGGGAATCGGAGGCTACACCTTC.

The gene calls are TRBV5-1 and TRBJ2-3, with 13 bases fitting TRBD2. Germline-derived CDR1 and CDR2 are SGHRS and YFSETQ. This CDR3 is built from 18 residues. The J segment lost 0 bases and the V segment lost 6 bases, leaving 10 bases of the junction unmatched. The CDR3 DNA reads as TGCGCCAGCAACCCGGGACTAGCGGGGAGGACTAGCACAGATACGCAGTATTTT. Its translation is CASNPGLAGRTSTDTQYF.

V and J are TRBV7-9 and TRBJ2-3, with a weak D call TRBD2 (5 bases). V dropped 5 bases and J dropped 6 bases, with 27 bases sitting between them. This CDR3 spans 18 amino acids. In germline, CDR1 is SEHNR, CDR2 FQNEAQ (reference sequence). The CDR3 region has the DNA TGTGCCAGCAGCGTCTCCGGGAACCCGCCGATTAGGAGCGATACGCAGTATTTT. Translated, it gives CASSVSGNPPIRSDTQYF.

This clone was counted a single time. The V call is TRBV10-3, the J call TRBJ1-2; 10 nucleotides line up with TRBD1. Germline loops: CDR1 ENHRY, CDR2 SYGVKD. This CDR3 comprises 13 residues. The ends lost 5 bases at V and 7 bases at J; junction bases unmatched: 4. The CDR3 loop reads CAISRQGAVGYTF. DNA for the CDR3: TGTGCCATCAGTCGACAGGGGGCGGTTGGCTACACCTTC.

J is TRBJ1-2 and V is TRBV7-2, with D uncertain. V was trimmed by 2 bases and J by 1 base, leaving 11 bases between them. The CDR3 contains 15 residues. Germline CDR1 is SGHTA and CDR2 is FQGNSA. The CDR3 nucleotides are TGTGCCAGCAGCTTAAGCCTTAGGAGTAACTATGGCTACACCTTC. This gives the protein CASSLSLRSNYGYTF. The entire variable domain, with the rest obtained from reference TRBV7-2 and TRBJ1-2, is as follows: GAGVSQSPSNKVTEKGKDVELRCDPISGHTALYWYRQSLGQGLEFLIYFQGNSAPDKSGLPSDRFSAERTGGSVSTLTIQRTQQEDSAVYLCASSLSLRSNYGYTFGSGTRLTVV.

The rearrangement joins TRBV5-6 to TRBJ2-3, with TRBD1 as a possible D gene (6 bases). The CDR3 consists of 17 residues. Germline assignment: CDR1 SGHDT and CDR2 YYEEEE. V was cut by 4 bases and J by 0 bases, with 18 bases left in between. The CDR3 loop reads CASSSKTGTKSTDTQYF. The DNA for the CDR3 is TGTGCCAGCAGCAGCAAGACAGGAACGAAGAGCACAGATACGCAGTATTTT. The full variable domain, its missing parts supplied by reference TRBV5-6 and TRBJ2-3, is DAGVTQSPTHLIKTRGQQVTLRCSPKSGHDTVSWYQQALGQGPQFIFQYYEEEERQRGNFPDRFSGHQFPNYSSELNVNALLLGDSALYLCASSSKTGTKSTDTQYFGPGTRLTVL.

The V call is TRBV2, the J call TRBJ2-1, with D possibly matching TRBD2 (5 bases). The CDR3 runs to 13 residues. The V and J ends lost 4 bases and 4 bases respectively, with 8 bases between them. The germline V gene has CDR1 SNHLY and CDR2 FYNNEI. CDR3 in amino acids: CASSVSGYNEQFF. In nucleotides, the CDR3 is TGTGCCAGCAGTGTATCGGGGTACAATGAGCAGTTCTTC.

This chain uses TRBV5-4 with TRBJ1-5; D remains unclear. The CDR3 contains 15 residues. Trimming shortened V by 2 bases and J by 2 bases, and 11 bases separated the two germline ends. Germline V gene data show CDR1 as SGHNT and CDR2 as YYREEE (reference sequence). This CDR3 reads CASSFGGMGNQPQHF. DNA for the CDR3: TGTGCCAGCAGCTTCGGAGGGATGGGCAATCAGCCCCAGCATTTT.

This clone appeared a few times. V gene TRBV21-1 combines with J gene TRBJ2-3; the table gives TRBD2 as D, unverified against the DNA. TRBV21-1 is given as a pseudogene. This CDR3 contains 18 residues. CDR3 DNA: TGTGCCAGCAGCAATGGCCTAGCGGAGACTACAAACACAGATACGCAGTATTTT. The encoded protein is CASSNGLAETTNTDTQYF.

The table lists this clone with a few counts. This chain uses TRBV12-5 with TRBJ1-3; a weak D match, TRBD1 (5 bases). The germline gives CDR1 LGHNT, CDR2 FRNRAP. CDR3 length: 15 residues. Trimming removed 0 bases at V and 10 bases at J, with 16 bases between. The CDR3 bases are TGTGCTAGTGGTTTGGTTGGACCGGCGGGGGGAACCATATATTTT. It translates to CASGLVGPAGGTIYF.